What follows is one T cell receptor (beta chain) and its context. The source of the sample is a study of radiation and T cells in renal cell carcinoma. Time point described: blood 2 weeks post-SBRT. The treatment: 15 Gy SBRT to primary tumor, nephrectomy 4 weeks later. Assay: immunoSEQ multiplex PCR; the TCRdb copy retains only in-frame clones and omits some. The table lists 60,000 to 65,000 clones, roughly four fifths of them singletons. The germline V gene encodes CDR1 MNHEY and CDR2 SMNVEV (reference sequence). With 4 bases removed from V and 2 bases from J, the gap between germline ends came to 11 bases. This CDR3 comprises 14 residues.

Sequences were derived from blood, sampled from a patient whose treatment included radiotherapy and nephrectomy. The TCR was taken from a man between 60 and 75 years old with renal cell carcinoma. The chain recombines TRBV27 with TRBJ1-2; D remains unclear. The CDR3 DNA reads as TGTGCCAGCAGTTCCCACGGTTCCAACTATGGCTACACCTTC. Its protein product is CASSSHGSNYGYTF.